This TCR beta chain was recorded in a study of glioma-infiltrating T cells after dendritic cell vaccination. The study, taken as a whole, reports: Longer survival after dendritic cell vaccination followed higher pretreatment TIL content.

The immunoSEQ assay amplified TCRB CDR3 from up to roughly 2 ug DNA. Primers: 60 V beta forward and 13 J beta reverse. Only in-frame clones appear in the TCRdb table, and some are missing; sequencing was by immunoSEQ multiplex PCR. Of over 75,000 clones listed, roughly 77% are singletons. Time point in this sample: after dendritic cell vaccination, including at tumor progression/relapse. Fresh-frozen tumor tissue and more than two years of survival data were available for all. The CDR3 contains 15 residues. The junction had 8 bases not matched to a gene; V was cut back by 5 bases and J by 6 bases. Germline assignment: CDR1 SGHRS and CDR2 YFSETQ. In regard to this clone: The antigen is undetermined.

The clonotype comes from a human donor with glioblastoma. The sample was blood, taken after dendritic cell vaccination. The J gene is TRBJ1-2, the V gene TRBV5-1; TRBD1 aligns across 12 bases. The CDR3 DNA sequence: TGCGCCAGCAGGGGGGCCGGGACAGGGGGCGATGGCTACACCTTC. Protein product: CASRGAGTGGDGYTF. Drawing the rest from reference TRBV5-1 and TRBJ1-2, the complete variable domain is KAGVTQTPRYLIKTRGQQVTLSCSPISGHRSVSWYQQTPGQGLQFLFEYFSETQRNKGNFPGRFSGRQFSNSRSEMNVSTLELGDSALYLCASRGAGTGGDGYTFGSGTRLTVV.